Listed below are T cell receptor beta chains from one sample, sequenced in a study of OX40 agonist ivuxolimab in advanced cancers. Libraries were prepared by immunoSEQ multiplex PCR; TCRdb keeps only in-frame clonotypes and omits some of them. The sample gives roughly 60,000 clones, 70% to 90% of which show up once; 0.88% is in the top ten. The specimen was CD4+ or CD8+ T cells sorted from blood, collected in a trial of the OX40 agonist ivuxolimab. Source of these receptors: an adult with an advanced solid tumor such as melanoma, head and neck, liver or kidney cancer. Each CDR3 is given without its conserved first and last residue. D genes are given only for firm matches. Rows give clone size only sometimes, using once, few, many, or a class for an expanded clone.

>TRBV11-3|-|-
ASSLGSGANVLT
>TRBV23-1|-|-
ASSPKCRFLAKNIQY
>TRBV6-1|-|-
ASAPLYEQY
>TRBV5-6|-|TRBD1
ASGSLGTGNTGELF
>TRBV27|-|TRBD1
ASSSRDRGLQQY
>TRBV12-5|-|-
ASGQDPPLH
>TRBV7-8|-|-
ASSLYRPTDTQY
>TRBV5-8|-|-
ASSFRGGFDTQY
>TRBV5-1|-|TRBD1
ASSRDRDNTGELF
>TRBV6-1|-|-
ASSTDRSYEQY
>TRBV6-6|-|-
ASSRALAGKNTEAF
>TRBV27|-|TRBD1
ASSLMGPGGTYEQY
>TRBV9|once|-
ASSVLGGGGTDTQY
>TRBV2|-|TRBD2
ASSEARLAGAYEQY
>TRBV6-1|-|TRBD2
AGGTSGSLGQY
>TRBV11-2|-|TRBD2
ASSFGLAGVFGNEQF
>TRBV18|once|TRBD1
ASSPREQGASSLSGANVLT
>TRBV6-4|-|TRBD1
ASRGQGVSGANVLT
>TRBV5-1|-|-
ASSFTSGFVNEQF
>TRBV6-5|once|-
ASSSGFTEKLF
>TRBV5-1|-|TRBD1
ASSLTGMETQY
>TRBV19|once|-
ASKDSGPWGGNQPQH
>TRBV29-1|-|TRBD1
SSNRGPNEQF
>TRBV30|-|TRBD2
AETSGNNNEQF
>TRBV11-1|-|TRBD1
ASTQSTGGWGDQETQY
>TRBV6-5|-|TRBD1
ASSDRGPYEQY
>TRBV5-4|few|-
ASSLGTPGNTEAF
>TRBV2|-|-
ASRWDRKETQY
>TRBV19|few|-
ASSTPKAEGLDTQY
>TRBV28|-|-
ASRNSNQPQH
>TRBV28|-|-
ASRRRSTSTDTQY
>TRBV7-8|-|TRBD1
ASSPSGQLIPRATDTQY
>TRBV5-4|-|-
ASSFPGTDTQY
>TRBV9|-|-
ASSQGGEQY
>TRBV2|-|TRBD2
ASRGTTNQETQY
>TRBV2|once|-
ASSEAMARNTEAF
>TRBV7-8|-|-
ASSLRPANYGYT
>TRBV27|-|-
ASIVRVGANYGYT
>TRBV19|-|TRBD1
ASRDRGQGFQPQH